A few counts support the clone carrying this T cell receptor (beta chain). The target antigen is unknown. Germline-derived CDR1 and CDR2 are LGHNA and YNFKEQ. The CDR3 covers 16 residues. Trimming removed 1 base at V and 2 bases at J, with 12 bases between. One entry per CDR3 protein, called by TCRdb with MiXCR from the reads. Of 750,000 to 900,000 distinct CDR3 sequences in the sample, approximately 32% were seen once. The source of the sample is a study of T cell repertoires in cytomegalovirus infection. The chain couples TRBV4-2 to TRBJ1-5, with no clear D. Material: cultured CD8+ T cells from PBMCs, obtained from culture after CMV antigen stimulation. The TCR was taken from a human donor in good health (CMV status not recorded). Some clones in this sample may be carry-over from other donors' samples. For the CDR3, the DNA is TGTGCCAGCAGCCAAGTAGCCAGGTCGGGCAATCAGCCCCAGCATTTT. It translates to CASSQVARSGNQPQHF.